This entry lists 18 T cell receptor beta chains sequenced from one sample in a study of T cell responses to AZD1222 COVID-19 vaccine. Method: immunoSEQ multiplex PCR; TCRdb's copy keeps in-frame clones and lacks some. This table has about 110,000 clones, approximately 86% appearing once. This specimen was peripheral blood, taken on day 0 of AZD1222 vaccination. These receptors were obtained from an adult in good health.

The chain combines TRBV12-5 with TRBJ2-5; D gene unclear. Germline V lookup: CDR1 LGHNT, CDR2 FRNRAP. Trimming pared 1 base from V and 1 base from J, leaving 4 bases between. The CDR3 is 13 amino acids. The CDR3 spells CASGLASQETQYF. In DNA, the CDR3 is TGTGCTAGTGGTTTGGCCTCCCAAGAGACCCAGTACTTC.

The chain employs TRBV7-2 and TRBJ2-2, with D tentatively TRBD1 (5 bases). V was clipped by 7 bases and J by 3 bases, with 15 bases between them. CDR3 length: 15 amino acids. The V gene's germline CDR1 is SGHTA and CDR2 FQGNSA. In nucleotides, the CDR3 is TGTGCCAGCACGACACAGGCATCGGACACCGGGGAGCTGTTTTTT. It is translated as CASTTQASDTGELFF.

V and J are TRBV24-1 and TRBJ1-1; D may be TRBD1 (5 bases). This CDR3 has 13 amino acids. Per the germline V gene, CDR1 is KGHDR and CDR2 is SFDVKD. Trimming removed 6 bases at V and 1 base at J, with 8 bases between. The CDR3 loop reads CATSTRENTEAFF. The CDR3 DNA sequence: TGTGCCACCAGTACCAGGGAGAACACTGAAGCTTTCTTT.

The chain couples TRBV6-2 or TRBV6-3 to TRBJ1-3, with D uncertain. Trimming removed 6 bases from V and 4 bases from J, with 10 bases in between. The CDR3 spans 13 residues. CDR1 is MNHEY, CDR2 SVGEGT, per germline. Written as DNA, the CDR3 is TGTGCCAGCAGCCAACCGCCGGGAAACACCATATATTTT. As protein: CASSQPPGNTIYF.

This clone has just one count. The J gene is TRBJ1-2, the V gene TRBV28, with no clear D. This CDR3 has 15 amino acids. The ends were cut back, 5 bases at V and 7 bases at J, with 20 bases in the middle. From germline, CDR1 is MDHEN and CDR2 SYDVKM. CDR3 residues: CASSPGVILAGGYTF. The CDR3 coding sequence is TGTGCCAGCAGTCCCGGGGTCATCCTAGCCGGTGGCTACACCTTC.

The chain is built from TRBV10-3 and TRBJ1-5, with D possibly matching TRBD1 (5 bases). The germline V gene has CDR1 ENHRY and CDR2 SYGVKD. The CDR3 covers 14 residues. Between the trimmed V and J ends, which lost 2 bases and 7 bases, there was a span of 12 bases. The CDR3 region has the DNA TGTGCCATCAGTGAGGAGGACAAGGACCAGCCCCAGCATTTT. It specifies CAISEEDKDQPQHF.

V and J are TRBV4-3 and TRBJ2-7; no definite D call. Germline CDR1 LGHNA, CDR2 YSLEER. CDR3 length: 16 amino acids. V was pared by 4 bases and J by 2 bases, with 18 bases between. The CDR3 is CASSRNRRTVPYEQYF. In nucleotides, the CDR3 is TGCGCCAGCAGCCGAAATCGACGGACGGTGCCCTACGAGCAGTACTTC.

This rearrangement joins TRBV19 to TRBJ2-5; D is unclear. Germline V gives CDR1 LNHDA, CDR2 SQIVND (reference sequence). The CDR3 has 13 residues. With 1 base removed from V and 5 bases from J, the gap between germline ends came to 8 bases. The CDR3 nucleotides are TGTGCCAGTAGTATAGGTTGGAAGGAGACCCAGTACTTC. This codes for CASSIGWKETQYF.

The chain combines TRBV2 with TRBJ2-5; D call uncertain. Germline CDR1 and CDR2: SNHLY and FYNNEI. CDR3 size: 14 residues. Trimming cost V 3 bases and J 0 bases, with 8 bases left between them. The CDR3 DNA reads TGTGCCAGCAGTGAGGAACATTACCAAGAGACCCAGTACTTC. Its protein product is CASSEEHYQETQYF.

The CDR3 reads CASSLFSAGGWYEQYF. CDR3 sequence (DNA): TGCGCCAGCAGCCTATTCTCGGCGGGTGGCTGGTACGAGCAGTACTTC. J is TRBJ2-7 and V is TRBV5-1; possible D gene TRBD2, 5 bases. Germline V gives CDR1 SGHRS, CDR2 YFSETQ. This CDR3 spans 16 amino acids. Trimming cost V 4 bases and J 4 bases, with 21 bases left between them.

This clone showed up just once. This chain connects TRBV9 to TRBJ2-1; D gene unclear. V lost 0 bases to trimming and J lost 3 bases, with 10 bases between them. CDR1 is SGDLS and CDR2 is YYNGEE in the germline V gene. This CDR3 has 15 residues. The CDR3 loop reads CASSVGASYYNEQFF. DNA of the CDR3: TGTGCCAGCAGCGTAGGGGCCAGCTACTACAATGAGCAGTTCTTC.

V gene TRBV28 combines with J gene TRBJ1-3; 7 bases agree with TRBD1. V gave up 7 bases and J gave up 3 bases; unmatched junction bases: 3. Germline V gives CDR1 MDHEN, CDR2 SYDVKM. CDR3 length: 13 residues. The CDR3 reads CASKGTVGNTIYF. CDR3 nucleotides: TGTGCCAGCAAAGGGACAGTTGGAAACACCATATATTTT.

The chain carries TRBV5-5 and TRBJ1-2; D call uncertain. The CDR3 extends over 14 amino acids. V lost 5 bases and J lost 4, with 15 bases in between. Germline loops: CDR1 SGHKS, CDR2 YYEKEE (reference sequence). CDR3 DNA: TGTGCCAGCAGTGGAATTAGCGGACCCTATGGCTACACCTTC. It codes for CASSGISGPYGYTF. The full variable domain, with the rest looked up from reference TRBV5-5 and TRBJ1-2, is DAGVTQSPTHLIKTRGQQVTLRCSPISGHKSVSWYQQVLGQGPQFIFQYYEKEERGRGNFPDRFSARQFPNYSSELNVNALLLGDSALYLCASSGISGPYGYTFGSGTRLTVV.

The V gene is TRBV7-8, the J gene TRBJ2-3; perhaps TRBD2 as D (5 bases). This CDR3 spans 14 amino acids. The V and J ends lost 4 bases and 6 bases respectively, with 14 bases between them. Germline loops: CDR1 SGHVS, CDR2 FQNEAQ. CDR3 region: CASSSTGPGDTQYF. CDR3 sequence (DNA): TGTGCCAGCAGCTCGACCGGGCCGGGGGATACGCAGTATTTT.

The chain is built from TRBV12-3 or TRBV12-4 and TRBJ1-4; D might be TRBD1 (6 bases). V lost 7 bases to trimming and J lost 8 bases, with 11 bases between them. This CDR3 comprises 12 residues. The CDR3 DNA follows: TGTGCCAGCAAGGGGGGTGGCGAAAAACTGTTTTTT. Translation: CASKGGGEKLFF.

This sequence joins TRBV30 and TRBJ2-3; TRBD2 might be the D (5 bases). The CDR3 is made up of 12 amino acids. CDR1 is GTSNPN and CDR2 is SVGIG in the germline V gene (reference sequence). V dropped 4 bases and J dropped 5 bases, with 10 bases sitting between them. CDR3 bases: TGTGCCTGGACCTCAAGCGGAGATACGCAGTATTTT. This sequence encodes CAWTSSGDTQYF.

The rearrangement joins TRBV18 to TRBJ2-7; weak D call: TRBD2 (6 bases). This CDR3 spans 13 amino acids. Trimming removed 9 bases from V and 0 bases from J, with 12 bases in between. Germline assignment: CDR1 KGHSH and CDR2 LQKENI. Here the CDR3 DNA reads TGTGCCAGTTTAGCGGCATCCTCCTACGAGCAGTACTTC. Protein sequence: CASLAASSYEQYF.

The chain couples TRBV11-3 to TRBJ1-3; D not resolved. This CDR3 contains 14 residues. Germline CDR1 SGHNT, CDR2 YENEEA. V dropped 5 bases and J dropped 6 bases, with 14 bases sitting between them. CDR3 sequence (DNA): TGTGCCAGCAGCCCTGGTTGGCAGACAAACACCATATATTTT. Its protein product is CASSPGWQTNTIYF. Complete variable domain (other parts from reference TRBV11-3 and TRBJ1-3): EAGVVQSPRYKIIEKKQPVAFWCNPISGHNTLYWYLQNLGQGPELLIRYENEEAVDDSQLPKDRFSAERLKGVDSTLKIQPAELGDSAVYLCASSPGWQTNTIYFGEGSWLTVV.